This T cell receptor beta chain was identified in a study of cytomegalovirus exposure and HLA in healthy donors. About the study: Unique TCRs numbering roughly 85 million, obtained from HLA-typed donors, made up an early data release. Findings and caveats of the study: Using the classifier, cytomegalovirus status was reportedly diagnosed with high specificity and sensitivity. The study recorded some 160 TCR beta chains that were cytomegalovirus-associated. In vitro testing confirmed three CMV-associated chains as specific for CMV antigens.

About this clone: As yet, its antigen is unknown.

This PCR relied on a set of 60 Vbeta primers and 13 Jbeta primers. Generated by immunoSEQ multiplex PCR, the TCRdb table keeps only in-frame clones and is missing some. The sample records more than 80,000 clones, roughly 80% being singletons. V shed 4 bases, J shed 8 bases, and the junction held 8 bases outside the gene matches. CDR1 is SGHRS and CDR2 is YFSETQ in the germline V gene. The CDR3 spans 14 residues. This receptor was obtained from a girl under 10 years old in good health and CMV-seropositive. V usage is TRBV5-1 and J usage is TRBJ2-1; 8 nucleotides match TRBD1. The sequenced material came from PBMCs. The CDR3 reads CASSKDREGDEQFF. The CDR3 nucleotides read TGCGCCAGCAGCAAGGACAGGGAAGGCGATGAGCAGTTCTTC.